Listed below are T cell receptor beta chains from one sample, sequenced in a study of T cells in Graves' hyperthyroidism and ophthalmopathy. Via MiXCR, TCRdb re-called the multiplex PCR reads, giving one row per CDR3 protein. Among about 270,000 distinct CDR3 sequences listed, roughly 22% were seen once. Sequencing used blood. The source of these receptors is a man aged 25 to 40 with Graves' ophthalmopathy. CDR3s include the opening cysteine and the closing phenylalanine or tryptophan. Fields, in order: J gene, V gene, clone size, D gene, CDR3 DNA, CDR3 protein. D genes are given only for firm matches. Clone size is shown for a subset of rows, as once, few, many or a class of expanded clone.

J: TRBJ2-1; V: TRBV6-2/TRBV6-3; size: NA; D: TRBD1; DNA: TGTGCCAGCAGTGTCCTTGGACAGGGCGGCAATGAGCAGTTCTTC; CDR3: CASSVLGQGGNEQFF
J: TRBJ2-1; V: TRBV12-5; size: NA; D: TRBD1; DNA: TGTGCTAGTGGGACAGGGATGGTGTATGAGCAGTTCTTC; CDR3: CASGTGMVYEQFF
J: TRBJ1-1; V: TRBV2; size: many; D: NA; DNA: TGTGCCAGCAGTTCGGACAGAAAAACTGAAGCTTTCTTT; CDR3: CASSSDRKTEAFF
J: TRBJ2-6; V: TRBV20-1; size: NA; D: NA; DNA: TGCAGTGCTAGTATGTCCGGGGGCTCTGGGGCCAACGTCCTGACTTTC; CDR3: CSASMSGGSGANVLTF
J: TRBJ1-5; V: TRBV4-1; size: few; D: TRBD1; DNA: TGCGCCAGCAGCCAAGATATGAGGACAGGGGGCCGGAGCAATCAGCCCCAGCATTTT; CDR3: CASSQDMRTGGRSNQPQHF
J: TRBJ1-1; V: TRBV3-1; size: few; D: NA; DNA: TGTGCCAGCAGCCAAGTAGACCGAAACACTGAAGCTTTCTTT; CDR3: CASSQVDRNTEAFF
J: TRBJ2-5; V: TRBV12-3/TRBV12-4; size: NA; D: TRBD1; DNA: TGTGCCAGCAGCGCGACACAGGGGGCGAGGGGCGAGACCCAGTACTTC; CDR3: CASSATQGARGETQYF
J: TRBJ2-2; V: TRBV3-1; size: NA; D: NA; DNA: TGTGCCAGCAGCCAGAACCTTGGCGGAGCGAACACCCGGGAGCTGTTTTTT; CDR3: CASSQNLGGANTRELFF
J: TRBJ2-1; V: TRBV2; size: NA; D: NA; DNA: TGTGCCAGCAGTGAATATCAGAGTTCCCACAATGAGCAGTTCTTC; CDR3: CASSEYQSSHNEQFF
J: TRBJ1-1; V: TRBV2; size: many; D: NA; DNA: TGTGCCAGCAGCGACAGATACACTGAAGCTTTCTTT; CDR3: CASSDRYTEAFF
J: TRBJ2-3; V: TRBV29-1; size: few; D: NA; DNA: TGCAGCGTACGCGGGGCTAGCACAGATACGCAGTATTTT; CDR3: CSVRGASTDTQYF
J: TRBJ2-7; V: TRBV7-2; size: few; D: NA; DNA: TGTGCCAGCAGCCCCCAGGGCCACTACTCCTACGAGCAGTACTTC; CDR3: CASSPQGHYSYEQYF
J: TRBJ2-1; V: TRBV30; size: many; D: NA; DNA: TGTGCAAGTGTCAGGGCCATGGTCCCGAACAATGAGCAGTTCTTC; CDR3: CASVRAMVPNNEQFF
J: TRBJ2-5; V: TRBV30; size: many; D: NA; DNA: TGTGCCTGGGGGCCCCGAGAGACCCAGTACTTC; CDR3: CAWGPRETQYF
J: TRBJ2-5; V: TRBV28; size: few; D: NA; DNA: TGTGCCAGCAGCCGTGTACGGGACGCATACTTC; CDR3: CASSRVRDAYF
J: TRBJ1-2; V: TRBV29-1; size: NA; D: NA; DNA: TGCAGCGTTGGTTATCAGGACTATGGCTACACCTTC; CDR3: CSVGYQDYGYTF
J: TRBJ2-5; V: TRBV30; size: few; D: NA; DNA: TGTGCCTGGAGTACCTTAGCGAGGATGGGGGAGACCCAGTACTTC; CDR3: CAWSTLARMGETQYF
J: TRBJ2-1; V: TRBV10-3; size: NA; D: TRBD2; DNA: TGTGCCATCAGTTCCGGGACTAGCAGGAGCAATGAGCAGTTCTTC; CDR3: CAISSGTSRSNEQFF
J: TRBJ2-7; V: TRBV28; size: few; D: NA; DNA: TGTGCCAGCATTAAGGGAATAGGGTCCTACGAGCAGTACTTC; CDR3: CASIKGIGSYEQYF
J: TRBJ2-6; V: TRBV11-2; size: many; D: TRBD1; DNA: TGTGCCAGCAGCTTGAAACCGGGACAGGACATGCTTGGGGCCAACGTCCTGACTTTC; CDR3: CASSLKPGQDMLGANVLTF
J: TRBJ2-1; V: TRBV10-2; size: few; D: TRBD2; DNA: TGCGCCAGCAGTGAGTCTTTAGCGGGAGGGGTCAATGAGCAGTTCTTC; CDR3: CASSESLAGGVNEQFF
J: TRBJ1-2; V: TRBV28; size: NA; D: TRBD1; DNA: TGTGCCAGCAGTTTACGGACAGGAAAGATGGGGGGCTACACCTTC; CDR3: CASSLRTGKMGGYTF
J: TRBJ2-1; V: TRBV2; size: NA; D: NA; DNA: TGTGCCAGCAGTGAAGGCTGGCTAGCGCAGGGGTACAATGAGCAGTTCTTC; CDR3: CASSEGWLAQGYNEQFF
J: TRBJ2-7; V: TRBV3-1; size: NA; D: NA; DNA: TGTGCCAGCAGCCAAGAAGGCTACGAGCAGTACTTC; CDR3: CASSQEGYEQYF
J: TRBJ2-1; V: TRBV3-1; size: many; D: TRBD2; DNA: TGTGCCAGTTCGGGGACTAGCGGGAGCAGTGAGCAGTTCTTC; CDR3: CASSGTSGSSEQFF
J: TRBJ1-3; V: TRBV12-3/TRBV12-4; size: NA; D: TRBD1; DNA: TGTGCCAGCAGTTTCCTAACCGACAGGGTTTCGGGAAACACCATATATTTT; CDR3: CASSFLTDRVSGNTIYF
J: TRBJ2-1; V: TRBV27; size: few; D: NA; DNA: TGTGCCAGCCGTCGTGCGGGCGCCAACAATGAGCAGTTCTTC; CDR3: CASRRAGANNEQFF
J: TRBJ2-7; V: TRBV18; size: few; D: TRBD2; DNA: TGTGCCAGCCGAACAAGCGGGGCCCTGTGGGAGCAGTACTTC; CDR3: CASRTSGALWEQYF
J: TRBJ2-2; V: TRBV5-1; size: few; D: NA; DNA: TGCGCCAGCAGCTTCAACAGGAACACCGGGGAGCTGTTTTTT; CDR3: CASSFNRNTGELFF
J: TRBJ2-5; V: TRBV11-2; size: many; D: NA; DNA: TGTGCCAGCAGCTCCGGAGTCAGGGCGGGAGAGACCCAGTACTTC; CDR3: CASSSGVRAGETQYF
J: TRBJ2-3; V: TRBV9; size: few; D: NA; DNA: TGTGCCAGCAGCGTAGAACTAGTCACAGATACGCAGTATTTT; CDR3: CASSVELVTDTQYF
J: TRBJ2-1; V: TRBV20-1; size: NA; D: NA; DNA: TGCAGTGCTACCCGACTGTACTCCTACAATGAGCAGTTCTTC; CDR3: CSATRLYSYNEQFF
J: TRBJ2-7; V: TRBV7-9; size: NA; D: TRBD1; DNA: TGTGCCAGCAGTTCGTCCGGGACAGGGTACTACGAGCAGTACTTC; CDR3: CASSSSGTGYYEQYF
J: TRBJ2-7; V: TRBV29-1; size: few; D: NA; DNA: TGCAGCGCTCGGAACTCCTACGAGCAGTACTTC; CDR3: CSARNSYEQYF
J: TRBJ2-3; V: TRBV15; size: NA; D: NA; DNA: TGTGCCACCAGCAGAGATCGAATTGGCGGTGCAGATACGCAGTATTTT; CDR3: CATSRDRIGGADTQYF
J: TRBJ2-5; V: TRBV25-1; size: NA; D: TRBD1; DNA: TGTGCCAGCAGTGACGAACAGGGGATGCAAGAGACCCAGTACTTC; CDR3: CASSDEQGMQETQYF
J: TRBJ1-6; V: TRBV5-5; size: few; D: NA; DNA: TGTGCCAGCAGCTTGGCGACAGCCTCCTATAATTCACCCCTCCACTTT; CDR3: CASSLATASYNSPLHF
J: TRBJ2-6; V: TRBV5-1; size: NA; D: NA; DNA: TGCGCCAGCAGCCAAGGACATACTGGGGCCAACGTCCTGACTTTC; CDR3: CASSQGHTGANVLTF
J: TRBJ1-2; V: TRBV18; size: NA; D: NA; DNA: TGTGCCAGCTCCAGACCTGACATAGGTGGCTACACCTTC; CDR3: CASSRPDIGGYTF
J: TRBJ2-2; V: TRBV19; size: NA; D: TRBD2; DNA: TGTGCCAGTAGTATCCAGCGGGAGGCAGACGGGGAGCTGTTTTTT; CDR3: CASSIQREADGELFF
J: TRBJ1-2; V: TRBV25-1; size: few; D: TRBD1; DNA: TGTGCCAGCAGTGAATGGGGACAGGGGGCCCTTAACTATGGCTACACCTTC; CDR3: CASSEWGQGALNYGYTF
J: TRBJ2-1; V: TRBV7-3; size: NA; D: TRBD2; DNA: TGTGCCAGCAGCTCAAAAGGTATGGCTAGCGGATCCTACAATGAGCAGTTCTTC; CDR3: CASSSKGMASGSYNEQFF
J: TRBJ2-1; V: TRBV9; size: NA; D: NA; DNA: TGTGCCAGCAGCGTAGACGTAGGCAATGAGCAGTTCTTC; CDR3: CASSVDVGNEQFF
J: TRBJ2-7; V: TRBV4-2; size: NA; D: TRBD2; DNA: TGTGCCAGCAGCCTAAGAGCGGGGCCCTACGAGCAGTACTTC; CDR3: CASSLRAGPYEQYF
J: TRBJ2-1; V: TRBV5-1; size: NA; D: TRBD2; DNA: TGCGCCAGCTATGGGACTAGCGGGAGTTCCTACAATGAGCAGTTCTTC; CDR3: CASYGTSGSSYNEQFF
J: TRBJ2-5; V: TRBV12-3/TRBV12-4; size: few; D: NA; DNA: TGTGCCAGCAGTTTATTTAACGCTGGAGAGACCCAGTACTTC; CDR3: CASSLFNAGETQYF
J: TRBJ2-1; V: TRBV11-3; size: many; D: NA; DNA: TGTGCCAGCAGCTTAATCTCCCCCCTCGATGAGCAGTTCTTC; CDR3: CASSLISPLDEQFF
J: TRBJ1-5; V: TRBV20-1; size: NA; D: NA; DNA: TGCAGTGCTAGGCCCAGAAACAATCAGCCCCAGCATTTT; CDR3: CSARPRNNQPQHF
J: TRBJ1-5; V: TRBV27; size: NA; D: TRBD1; DNA: TGTGCCAGCACGGACAGGATGGGACTCAATCAGCCCCAGCATTTT; CDR3: CASTDRMGLNQPQHF
J: TRBJ2-4; V: TRBV2; size: many; D: NA; DNA: TGTGCCAGCAGTGAAAACGGCCTTGGAAACATTCAGTACTTC; CDR3: CASSENGLGNIQYF
J: TRBJ2-3; V: TRBV10-1; size: few; D: NA; DNA: TGCGCCAGCAGTGAGGGGGGGACGAGTTCGCAGTATTTT; CDR3: CASSEGGTSSQYF
J: TRBJ2-1; V: TRBV20-1; size: many; D: TRBD2; DNA: TGCAGTGCTAGAGTGGGGGGACTAGCGGCATACAATGAGCAGTTCTTC; CDR3: CSARVGGLAAYNEQFF
J: TRBJ1-1; V: TRBV2; size: many; D: NA; DNA: TGTGCCAGCAGTGAGAGGACTCTGGGCACTGAAGCTTTCTTT; CDR3: CASSERTLGTEAFF
J: TRBJ1-4; V: TRBV12-3/TRBV12-4; size: few; D: TRBD1; DNA: TGTGCCAGCAGTCTCTACGGGACAGGGAATGAAAAACTGTTTTTT; CDR3: CASSLYGTGNEKLFF
J: TRBJ2-2; V: TRBV11-2; size: many; D: TRBD2; DNA: TGTGCCAGCAGCCAAGACGGGCTAGCGGGGGTCGGGGAGCTGTTTTTT; CDR3: CASSQDGLAGVGELFF
J: TRBJ2-1; V: TRBV12-5; size: few; D: NA; DNA: TGTGCTAGTGGTTCAGCGGGTCAGGATGAGCAGTTCTTC; CDR3: CASGSAGQDEQFF
J: TRBJ1-5; V: TRBV28; size: few; D: NA; DNA: TGTGCCAGCTCCCAAGGTCGAGTAATATACCGGGAGCCCCAGCATTTT; CDR3: CASSQGRVIYREPQHF
J: TRBJ1-1; V: TRBV20-1; size: few; D: TRBD1; DNA: TGCAGTGCTAGAAAGGGACAGGTAAACACTGAAGCTTTCTTT; CDR3: CSARKGQVNTEAFF
J: TRBJ1-1; V: TRBV11-2; size: many; D: NA; DNA: TGTGCCAGCAGCTACATGGGCCAGAACACTGAAGCTTTCTTT; CDR3: CASSYMGQNTEAFF